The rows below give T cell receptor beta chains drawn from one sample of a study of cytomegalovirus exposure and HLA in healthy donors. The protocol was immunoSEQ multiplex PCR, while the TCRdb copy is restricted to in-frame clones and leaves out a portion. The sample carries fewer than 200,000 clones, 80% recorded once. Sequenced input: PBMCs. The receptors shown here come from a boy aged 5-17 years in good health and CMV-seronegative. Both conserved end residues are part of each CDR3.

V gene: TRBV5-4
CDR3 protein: CASSQDRAYGYTF

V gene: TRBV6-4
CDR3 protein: CASRRLALTGELFF

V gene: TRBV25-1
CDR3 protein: CASSELYSISANTGELFF

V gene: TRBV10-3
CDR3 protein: CATTGATEAFF

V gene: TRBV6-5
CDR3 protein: CASRTSRNGELFF

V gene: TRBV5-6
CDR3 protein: CASSRGLTNEKLFF

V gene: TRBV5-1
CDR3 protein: CASSPTGAGAKNIQYF

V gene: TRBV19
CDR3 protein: CASSPGGQGGNSPLHF

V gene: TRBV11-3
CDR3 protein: CASSFTGDTQYF

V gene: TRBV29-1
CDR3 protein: CSVGGHLNYEQYF

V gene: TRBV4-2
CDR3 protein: CASSQEVGAGGVEKLFF